This T cell receptor (beta chain) was identified during a study of cytomegalovirus exposure and HLA in healthy donors. Study as a whole: A subsequent analysis stated that the roughly 130 validation repertoires were run on the same platform as the approximately 700 first-cohort repertoires.

This CDR3 is 16 amino acids long. CDR1 and CDR2 from the germline V gene are MNHNS and SASEGT. Trimming left V 0 bases short and J 4 bases short, with 13 bases between. Comment on this clone: No antigen is known for it.

Profiling relied on immunoSEQ multiplex PCR, and the TCRdb table lists in-frame clones only, not all of them. The sample comprises over 150,000 clones, about 96% of which are singletons, and around 0.9% rests with the top ten. Findings of the study overall: First-cohort TCR clusters were later found to tend to co-occur in the roughly 130 validation repertoires. TCR sequences were mostly rare, though some public TCRs occurred in many donors. With high specificity and sensitivity, the classifier reportedly diagnosed cytomegalovirus status.

The receptor's source is a woman between 18 and 29 years old in good health and CMV-seronegative. V gene TRBV6-1 combines with J gene TRBJ1-5; D ambiguous. What was sequenced was PBMCs. CDR3 residues: CASSEAVFPRNQPQHF. The CDR3 coding sequence is TGTGCCAGCAGTGAAGCGGTGTTTCCGAGAAATCAGCCCCAGCATTTT.